One and the same sample provided the 10 T cell receptor beta chains below, sequenced in a study of blood T cells in healthy people across ages. PCR was performed a second time for 7 to 11 cycles using a sample-barcoded 5' primer and a J-beta primer mix. Each CDR3 protein is one row after TCRdb ran MiXCR on the 5' RACE reads. The profile covers around 1,000,000 distinct CDR3 sequences, with 25% appearing a single time and approximately 0.79% taken by the ten largest. The sample was also reused in another study, on T cells of mothers and their children.

Sequenced material: blood. The source of these receptors is a girl aged 2 to 9 in good health.

J is TRBJ2-1 and V is TRBV7-2, with 7 bases matching TRBD2. The CDR3 has 17 amino acids. Trimming took 4 bases from V and 0 from J; bases not matched to a gene: 9. Germline V gene sequence: CDR1 SGHTA, CDR2 FQGNSA. The CDR3 bases are TGTGCCAGCAGCTCTCAAAGCGGGGCGAGCTCCTACAATGAGCAGTTCTTC. It is translated as CASSSQSGASSYNEQFF. Combining the CDR3 with reference TRBV7-2 and TRBJ2-1 gives the whole variable domain GAGVSQSPSNKVTEKGKDVELRCDPISGHTALYWYRQSLGQGLEFLIYFQGNSAPDKSGLPSDRFSAERTGGSVSTLTIQRTQQEDSAVYLCASSSQSGASSYNEQFFGPGTRLTVL.

The chain recombines TRBV5-4 with TRBJ2-7; 13 nucleotides line up with TRBD2. CDR1 is SGHNT, CDR2 YYREEE, per germline (reference sequence). With 2 bases clipped from V and 7 bases from J, the junction kept 24 bases outside the gene matches. The CDR3 has 21 amino acids. Here the CDR3 reads CASSFLYRDKQSGTSGKEQYF. CDR3 in DNA: TGTGCCAGCAGCTTCCTTTACCGGGACAAACAATCCGGGACTAGCGGGAAGGAGCAGTACTTC.

This clonotype was counted between two and nine times. V and J are TRBV10-3 and TRBJ1-4; D not certain. CDR1 and CDR2 (germline): ENHRY, SYGVKD. V lost 3 bases and J lost 5, with 13 bases in between. The CDR3 has 15 residues. CDR3 DNA sequence: TGTGCCATCAGTGACCAGGACGGGGTAAATGAAAAACTGTTTTTT. Translating it yields CAISDQDGVNEKLFF.

V gene TRBV28 combines with J gene TRBJ1-4, with D tentatively TRBD1 (6 bases). The V end lost 10 bases, the J end lost 7 bases, and 16 bases lay between the germline ends. Germline CDR1 MDHEN, CDR2 SYDVKM. There are 13 residues in the CDR3. CDR3 sequence: CATARTDFEKLFF. The CDR3 DNA is TGTGCCACCGCCCGGACAGATTTTGAAAAACTGTTTTTT.

This clonotype was observed a handful of times. The chain couples TRBV4-1 to TRBJ2-7; D is unresolved. With 2 bases removed from V and 7 bases from J, the gap between germline ends came to 12 bases. Looked up from germline, CDR1 is MGHRA and CDR2 is YSYEKL. The length of the CDR3 is 13 residues. CDR3 DNA: TGCGCCAGCAGCCAACTCCCAGCGAGTGAGCAGTACTTC. This encodes CASSQLPASEQYF.

Turning to this clonotype: A read error may explain this, as a much larger clone is one base away. As the CDR3 is not closed by the conserved phenylalanine or tryptophan, this likely results from a read error. The genes are TRBV20-1 and TRBJ1-1; D remains ambiguous. V lost 3 bases, J lost 5 bases, and 16 bases lay in between. Germline CDR1 DFQATT, CDR2 SNEGSKA (reference sequence). The CDR3 has 14 residues. CDR3 DNA: TGCAGTGCTAGGCGGGTAGGCGGAGGAACTGAAGCTTTCGTT. Its translation is CSARRVGGGTEAFV.

The chain combines TRBV27 with TRBJ2-5; D possibly uses TRBD1 or TRBD2 (7 bases each). The J call is uncertain, as TRBJ2-7 better fits the DNA end. The CDR3 spans 15 residues. Germline-derived CDR1 and CDR2 are MNHEY and SMNVEV (reference sequence). The CDR3: CASSLRVQGGYEQYF. As DNA, the CDR3 is TGTGCCAGCAGTTTACGGGTGCAGGGGGGGTACGAGCAGTACTTC.

The chain links TRBV6-5 to TRBJ1-2; possible D gene TRBD1, 5 bases. Germline CDR1 MNHEY, CDR2 SVGAGI. Trimming took 5 bases from V and 8 from J, leaving 12 bases between them. The CDR3 totals 12 residues. The CDR3 loop is CASSRQTGGYTF. The CDR3 DNA is TGTGCCAGCAGTCGACAGACGGGGGGCTACACCTTC.

Ten or more counts support this clonotype. The rearrangement links TRBV6-5 to TRBJ2-1; D might be TRBD2 (6 bases). The V gene lost 4 bases and the J gene lost 4 bases, with 11 bases spanning the gap. CDR3 length equals 14 residues. Germline lookup yields CDR1 MNHEY and CDR2 SVGAGI. In DNA form, the CDR3 reads TGTGCCAGCAGTTTCTCCGGAGGGTACAATGAGCAGTTCTTC. It is translated as CASSFSGGYNEQFF.

This clonotype was picked up a small number of times. The chain has TRBV12-5 and TRBJ2-7; the D gene could be TRBD1 or TRBD2 (5 bases each). CDR1 LGHNT and CDR2 FRNRAP come from the germline V gene. This CDR3 is 13 amino acids long. Trimming removed 2 bases from V and 5 bases from J, with 10 bases in between. Here the CDR3 DNA reads TGTGCTAGTGGTTTGTGGGAGACAGACGAGCAGTACTTC. This translates into CASGLWETDEQYF.